One sample yielded the 14 T cell receptor beta chains listed below, sequenced in a study of blood T cell repertoires in COVID-19 (dated by TCRdb to 2020 to 2021). Library preparation employed the immunoSEQ multiplex PCR assay. The immuneACCESS repertoire file appears here via TCRdb, limited to in-frame rearrangements. These files lack a portion of the clones; in checked studies, under half of the deficit traces to unresolved V genes, and the cause of the others is not known. For this sample the table gives some 300,000 clones, of which 65% to 90% were detected only once. The top ten clones comprise roughly 13% of the sample. Input material: peripheral blood. All receptors come from a woman aged 70-85 years with COVID-19, enrolled during active disease.

The chain has TRBV1 and TRBJ2-1; the table calls TRBD2, which could not be checked here. TRBV1 is given as a pseudogene. This CDR3 spans 17 amino acids. CDR3 region: CTSSQELAGEYYNEQFF. The CDR3 DNA follows: TGCACCAGCAGCCAAGAGCTAGCGGGGGAGTACTACAATGAGCAGTTCTTC.

CDR3 residues: CASSQGLAGAYEQYF. The CDR3 DNA reads as TGCGCCAGCAGCCAGGGACTAGCGGGGGCCTACGAGCAGTACTTC. The chain is built from TRBV4-3 and TRBJ2-7; 14 bases align to TRBD2. This CDR3 has 15 amino acids. CDR1 and CDR2 from the germline V gene are LGHNA and YSLEER. Germline trimming cut 3 bases from V and 2 bases from J; bases unmatched to any gene: 0.

This clone was seen just once. The chain uses TRBV28 and TRBJ1-4; 9 nucleotides line up with TRBD1. The V gene's germline CDR1 is MDHEN and CDR2 SYDVKM. CDR3 length: 17 amino acids. J was trimmed by 3 bases and V by 3 bases; bases with no gene match: 8. For the CDR3, the DNA is TGTGCCAGCAGTTTCGGGACAGGGATAATCTCTAATGAAAAACTGTTTTTT. This gives the protein CASSFGTGIISNEKLFF.

In its sample, this clone was seen a few times. This chain uses TRBV10-2 with TRBJ1-2, with TRBD1 matching over 7 bases. With V trimmed by 4 bases and J by 5 bases, 7 bases remained unmatched. The CDR3 length is 14 residues. Germline values: CDR1 WSHSY, CDR2 SAAADI. CDR3 nucleotide sequence: TGCGCCAGCAGTGCGACAGGGATGGGATATGGCTACACCTTC. Residues: CASSATGMGYGYTF.

The chain uses TRBV9 and TRBJ1-1; 7 bases fit TRBD1. J lost 1 base, V lost 3 bases, and 3 bases had no gene match. In germline, CDR1 is SGDLS, CDR2 YYNGEE. The CDR3 extends over 14 amino acids. This CDR3 is CASSAQGSNTEAFF. CDR3 bases: TGTGCCAGCAGCGCACAGGGGTCGAACACTGAAGCTTTCTTT.

The chain combines TRBV9 with TRBJ1-1; D may be TRBD1 (5 bases). This CDR3 region has 15 residues. Germline V gene data show CDR1 as SGDLS and CDR2 as YYNGEE. Trimming cost V 1 base and J 1 base, with 11 bases left between them. The CDR3 bases are TGTGCCAGCAGCGTAAACGGGCAGGGGAACACTGAAGCTTTCTTT. Its protein is CASSVNGQGNTEAFF.

This clone was seen only a few times. The chain combines TRBV11-1 with TRBJ1-6, with 10 bases lining up with TRBD1. Germline assignment: CDR1 SGHAT and CDR2 FQDESV (reference sequence). The CDR3 has 15 amino acids. V trimming: 5 bases; J trimming: 7 bases; junction bases outside the gene matches: 5. The CDR3 coding sequence is TGTGCCAGCAGCGACAGGGGGCTAGGGAATTCACCCCTCCACTTT. It is translated as CASSDRGLGNSPLHF.

The chain links TRBV27 to TRBJ2-2; D is possibly TRBD1 (5 bases). This CDR3 is built from 16 residues. Looked up from germline, CDR1 is MNHEY and CDR2 is SMNVEV (reference sequence). V was cut by 2 bases and J by 0 bases, with 10 bases left in between. CDR3 amino acids: CASSLRGRANTGELFF. CDR3 sequence (DNA): TGTGCCAGCAGTTTAAGGGGTAGGGCGAACACCGGGGAGCTGTTTTTT.

The chain is built from TRBV5-1 and TRBJ1-5; TRBD1 agrees at 7 bases. The germline CDR1 and CDR2 sequences are SGHRS and YFSETQ. The trim removed 0 bases at V and 2 bases at J, leaving 2 bases unmatched. This CDR3 is built from 15 residues. The CDR3 sequence is CASSLDGQGNQPQHF. CDR3 DNA: TGCGCCAGCAGCTTGGACGGACAGGGCAATCAGCCCCAGCATTTT.

This clone was picked up one time. This rearrangement joins TRBV5-4 to TRBJ1-2, with D hard to call. The germline V gene has CDR1 SGHNT and CDR2 YYREEE (reference sequence). The CDR3 extends over 16 amino acids. Trimming removed 1 base from V and 5 bases from J, with 18 bases in between. The CDR3 DNA follows: TGTGCCAGCAGCTTGAACGGCCGTGTCTCAGGTTATGGCTACACCTTC. This sequence encodes CASSLNGRVSGYGYTF.

This chain uses TRBV3-1 (or the pseudogene TRBV3-2) with TRBJ1-2, with 7 bases identical to TRBD1. The germline V gene encodes CDR1 LGHDT and CDR2 YNNKEL (reference sequence). CDR3 length: 16 residues. With 1 base clipped from V and 0 bases from J, the junction kept 5 bases outside the gene matches. CDR3: CASSQGWQGANYGYTF. In DNA form, the CDR3 reads TGTGCCAGCAGCCAAGGTTGGCAGGGGGCTAACTATGGCTACACCTTC.

In DNA, the CDR3 is TGTGCCAGCAGTTACGGGGGACAGGGAACCTACGAGCAGTACTTC. Its translation: CASSYGGQGTYEQYF. This chain connects TRBV6-6 to TRBJ2-7; 9 bases are shared with TRBD1. V dropped 2 bases and J dropped 2; count of bases not matched to a gene: 4. The germline V gene has CDR1 MNHNY and CDR2 SVGAGI (reference sequence). The length of the CDR3 is 15 residues.

This chain links TRBV6-5 with TRBJ1-2, with 9 bases identical to TRBD1. CDR3 length: 15 residues. V lost 4 bases to trimming and J lost 8 bases; unmatched junction nucleotides: 11. Germline values: CDR1 MNHEY, CDR2 SVGAGI. The CDR3 DNA is TGTGCCAGCAGTTCTCCCTCGACAGGGGGATTAGGCTACACCTTC. This sequence encodes CASSSPSTGGLGYTF.

The chain links TRBV4-1 to TRBJ2-3, with TRBD1 identical over 8 bases. This CDR3 contains 14 residues. The junction had 3 bases not matched to a gene; V was cut back by 1 base and J by 6 bases. Germline CDR1 MGHRA, CDR2 YSYEKL. CDR3 residues: CASSQGTGSDTQYF. DNA of the CDR3: TGCGCCAGCAGCCAAGGGACAGGGTCCGATACGCAGTATTTT.